This record covers a single T cell receptor (beta chain). The antigen is undetermined. The CDR3 is 18 amino acids. Germline lookup yields CDR1 MDHEN and CDR2 SYDVKM. Trimming removed 6 bases from V and 0 bases from J, with 21 bases in between. This specimen belongs to a study of response to subunit inactivated influenza vaccine. From the RT-PCR reads, TCRdb called clonotypes with MiXCR, one entry per CDR3 protein. The data contain over 400,000 distinct CDR3 sequences, about 10% of them singletons. Findings and limits, study-wide: Researchers suggested that each seasonal influenza vaccination recruits few new T cells.

Sample: PBMCs from blood, taken roughly 48 days after vaccination. This receptor was obtained from a man aged 50 or older who received an inactivated influenza vaccine. This chain uses TRBV28 with TRBJ1-5, with D perhaps matching TRBD1 (5 bases). CDR3 in DNA: TGTGCCAGCAGCCGCGTCCGGAGGACACTCTATAGCAATCAGCCCCAGCATTTT. Amino acids: CASSRVRRTLYSNQPQHF.